This TCR beta chain was captured by sequencing in a study of blood T cell repertoires in COVID-19. There are 15 residues in the CDR3. The repertoire was sequenced with immunoSEQ multiplex PCR; TCRdb's copy has only in-frame clones and lacks some. There are about 200,000 clones in the sample; about nine tenths occur only once, and about 1.3% lies in the top ten. The chain links TRBV21-1 to TRBJ1-5; the tabulated D call, TRBD1, remains unverified against the DNA. TRBV21-1 is deemed a pseudogene. This receptor was identified in a man aged 25-45 years who had recovered from COVID-19. Sequencing was carried out using PBMCs or T cells enriched from blood (not recorded which). The CDR3 here is CASSNRGDGRLTQHF. The CDR3 DNA sequence: TGTGCCAGCAGCAACAGGGGAGATGGTCGTCTGACCCAGCATTTT.